A selection of T cell receptor beta chains follows, all from one sample in a study of Graves' ophthalmopathy and Graves' hyperthyroidism. From the multiplex PCR reads, TCRdb called clonotypes with MiXCR, one entry per CDR3 protein. Altogether approximately 540,000 distinct CDR3 sequences are present, less than 40% being singletons, with the ten largest covering around 4%. Sequenced material: peripheral blood or thyroid tissue (not recorded which). All receptors come from an adult man with Graves' hyperthyroidism. The CDR3 runs from the conserved cysteine through the conserved F or W. A D gene is named only where the DNA matches it firmly. Size tells how often a clone was seen (once, few, many) or the class of an expanded clone, and some rows leave it out.

>TRBD1|-|TRBJ1-2|TRBV29-1
TGCAGCAGCCCGCAAGGGGACAGGGGGCTCGAGTATGGCTACACCTTC
CSSPQGDRGLEYGYTF
>-|-|TRBJ1-4|TRBV11-2
TGTGCCAGCAGCCAAGCTGGGACGACAACTAATGAAAAACTGTCTTTT
CASSQAGTTTNEKLSF
>-|many|TRBJ1-2|TRBV29-1
TGCAGCGTCGACGGGGGCGGAATTAACTATGGCTACACCTTC
CSVDGGGINYGYTF
>-|-|TRBJ2-5|TRBV6-5
TGTGCCAGCAGTCCCCAGGGGGGCAGAAAAATCAGGGAGACCCAGTACTTC
CASSPQGGRKIRETQYF
>-|many|TRBJ1-2|TRBV6-5
TGTGCCAGCAGTTCCGACGGATCGAACTATGGCTACACCTTC
CASSSDGSNYGYTF
>TRBD1|-|TRBJ2-5|TRBV7-2
TGTGCCAGCAGCCTACGGGACAGAATTAAAGAGACCCAGTACTTC
CASSLRDRIKETQYF
>TRBD1|once|TRBJ1-1|TRBV13
TGTGCCAGCAGCTCCCGGGACAGTTCCCTTGAAGCTCTCTTT
CASSSRDSSLEALF
>TRBD1|many|TRBJ2-6|TRBV9
TGTGCCAGCAGCGTAGAACAGGGGGAGGCCAACGTCCTGACTTTC
CASSVEQGEANVLTF
>-|-|TRBJ2-2|TRBV9
TGTGCCAGCTTACTGAGCACCGGGGAGCTGTTTTTT
CASLLSTGELFF
>TRBD1|many|TRBJ2-7|TRBV5-1
TGCGCCAGCAGCCAAGGGGACAGCTCCCTTTACGAGCAGTACTTC
CASSQGDSSLYEQYF
>TRBD2|many|TRBJ2-7|TRBV15
TGTGCCACCAGCGGGACGGGACTAGGTTCCTACGAGCAGTGCTTC
CATSGTGLGSYEQCF
>-|many|TRBJ1-3|TRBV5-1
TGCGCCAGCAGCTTGGAAGGACATCTCAGCTCTGGAAACACCATATATTTT
CASSLEGHLSSGNTIYF
>-|-|TRBJ1-3|TRBV4-1
TGTGCCAGCAGCTTGGAAGGGGCTGGAAACGCCATATATTTT
CASSLEGAGNAIYF
>TRBD1|many|TRBJ1-1|TRBV7-2
TGTGCCAGCAGGGCAGGGGGAGACATGAACACTGAAGCTTTCTTT
CASRAGGDMNTEAFF
>TRBD2|-|TRBJ2-1|TRBV7-3
TGTGCCAGCAGCTTAAGACCCAAATTAGCGGGAGGGGATGAGCAGTTCTTC
CASSLRPKLAGGDEQFF
>-|few|TRBJ1-5|TRBV6-6
TGTGCCAGCAATCCGGGGGGGGTTAGCAATCAGCCCCAGCATTTT
CASNPGGVSNQPQHF
>-|many|TRBJ1-2|TRBV13
TGTGCCAGCAGCTTAGGGTCGGGGGGCAACTATGGCTACACCTTC
CASSLGSGGNYGYTF
>TRBD1|few|TRBJ1-2|TRBV7-2
TGTGCCAGCAGCGGCAGGGGGCCGAGCTATGGCTACACCTTC
CASSGRGPSYGYTF
>-|many|TRBJ1-5|TRBV19
TGTGCCAGTAGTATCAAGGTGAGCAATCAGCCCCAGCATTTT
CASSIKVSNQPQHF
>TRBD1|many|TRBJ1-4|TRBV12-3/TRBV12-4
TGTGCCAGCAGCTCGATAGGGGGCCATGAAAAACTGTTTTTT
CASSSIGGHEKLFF
>-|-|TRBJ1-6|TRBV20-1
TGCAGTGCTAGAGGACAGTCCCGGAATTCACCCCTCCACTTT
CSARGQSRNSPLHF
>-|-|TRBJ1-2|TRBV5-6
TGTGCCAGCAGCCCACCGGGGACCTATGGCTACACCTTC
CASSPPGTYGYTF
>-|many|TRBJ1-1|TRBV6-5
TGTGCCAGCAGTTATACGAGGGATACTGAAGCTTTCTTT
CASSYTRDTEAFF
>TRBD1|-|TRBJ1-1|TRBV20-1
TGCAGTGCCGGGACAGGGGAGAACACTGAAGCTTACTTT
CSAGTGENTEAYF
>-|-|TRBJ1-2|TRBV29-1
TGCAGCGTTGGCCCGGGGTATGGTGGCTACACCTTC
CSVGPGYGGYTF
>-|many|TRBJ2-7|TRBV7-8
TGTGCCAGCAGCTTAGAATTCGGCAGGTACGCCTACGAGCAGTACTTC
CASSLEFGRYAYEQYF
>-|many|TRBJ1-1|TRBV20-1
TGCAGTGCTAGTCAGGCCACTGAAGCTTTCTTT
CSASQATEAFF
>-|-|TRBJ2-2|TRBV12-3/TRBV12-4
TGTGCCAGCAGTTTAGTCGGGGGCCTGGACACCGGGGAGCTGTTTTTT
CASSLVGGLDTGELFF
>-|-|TRBJ1-3|TRBV20-1
TGCAGTGCTAGAGTGGGGTCGGCTAACTATGGAAACACCATATATTTT
CSARVGSANYGNTIYF
>-|-|TRBJ2-7|TRBV20-1
TGCAGTGCTAGAGATCCGGGCGGTAGCGGCGGTGAGCAGTACTTC
CSARDPGGSGGEQYF
>-|many|TRBJ2-5|TRBV20-1
TGCAGTGCTAGTTCTCAGGGCGGGCAAGTAGAGACCCAGTACTTC
CSASSQGGQVETQYF
>TRBD1|-|TRBJ2-7|TRBV29-1
TGCAGCGTCGACCCCGGGACAGGGATTCACGAGCAGTACTTC
CSVDPGTGIHEQYF
>-|-|TRBJ2-3|TRBV7-6
TGTGCCAGCAGCTTAGCGGAGCAAGATACGCAGTATTTT
CASSLAEQDTQYF
>-|-|TRBJ2-5|TRBV7-7
TGTGCTAGCAGCTTAGCGACAGGTCAAGAGACCCAGTACTTC
CASSLATGQETQYF
>-|-|TRBJ1-4|TRBV6-1
TGTGCCATCAGTTCTCATGGGATGGGGAATGAAAAACTGTTTTTT
CAISSHGMGNEKLFF
>TRBD2|-|TRBJ2-3|TRBV7-2
TGTGCCAGCAGCTTAGGGACTAGCGCCATTCATACGCAGTATTTT
CASSLGTSAIHTQYF
>TRBD1|few|TRBJ1-1|TRBV2
TGTGCCAGCAGGTACAGGGGGTCCACTGAAGCTTTCTTT
CASRYRGSTEAFF
>TRBD1|few|TRBJ2-3|TRBV9
TGTGCCAGCAGCGCGCTCCGGGACAGGGTAGCAGATACGCAGTATTTT
CASSALRDRVADTQYF
>-|-|TRBJ2-2|TRBV9
TGTGCCAGCAGCTTAGAAGGGCTAAAAACCGGGGAGCTGTTTTTT
CASSLEGLKTGELFF
>TRBD1|many|TRBJ2-7|TRBV7-9
TGTGCCAGCAGCGAAGACAGGGTCCCCTACGAGCAGTACTTC
CASSEDRVPYEQYF
>TRBD1|-|TRBJ2-5|TRBV10-3
TGTGCCATCAGTTATTCGGGACAGGGACCTAGGGGAGAGACCCAGTACTTC
CAISYSGQGPRGETQYF
>-|many|TRBJ2-2|TRBV5-1
TGCGCCAGCAGCTTGGATTCGAGGGGGGCCTTGGCCGGGGAGCTGTTTTTT
CASSLDSRGALAGELFF
>-|many|TRBJ1-2|TRBV9
TGTGCCAGCAGCGCTTACAGGAATGGCTACACCTTC
CASSAYRNGYTF
>-|many|TRBJ1-5|TRBV20-1
TGCAGTGCTAGAGATACAACGGAGGGGCAGCCCCAGCATTTT
CSARDTTEGQPQHF
>-|many|TRBJ1-2|TRBV5-6
TGTGCCAGCAGCTTGAGGTCAGCGCATGGCTACACCTTC
CASSLRSAHGYTF
>-|-|TRBJ1-1|TRBV4-1
TGCGCCAGCAGCCAGGCCGGACAGCGCCAGAACACTGAAGCTTTCTTT
CASSQAGQRQNTEAFF
>-|-|TRBJ2-2|TRBV7-9
TGTGCCAGCAGCTTAGAGTCCCGGGCCGGGGAGCTGTTTTTT
CASSLESRAGELFF
>TRBD1|-|TRBJ1-1|TRBV5-1
TGCGCCAGCAGCTTGCGGGACAGCCGCTACAATGAAGCTTTCTTT
CASSLRDSRYNEAFF
>-|once|TRBJ1-1|TRBV7-2
TGTGCCAGCGCTGCAGGGTTCATCACTGAAGCTTTCTTT
CASAAGFITEAFF
>-|-|TRBJ2-5|TRBV29-1
TGCAGCGTTGGGGAAGGGGGAGAGACCCAGTACTTC
CSVGEGGETQYF
>-|many|TRBJ1-1|TRBV6-4
TGTGCCAGCAGTGCCAATCAGGGTAGCACTGAAGCTTTCTTT
CASSANQGSTEAFF
>-|-|TRBJ1-2|TRBV7-9
TGTGCCAGCAGCCAAGATCTTGGGGCCGCGGTCGGCTACACCTTC
CASSQDLGAAVGYTF
>-|few|TRBJ1-1|TRBV3-1
TGTGCCAGCAGCCAGGGGGTTTTCACTGAAGCTTTCTTT
CASSQGVFTEAFF
>TRBD1|-|TRBJ1-4|TRBV20-1
TGCAGTGCTAGAGACCCGGGACAGATTTTTGGATGGACTAATGAAAAACTGTTTTTT
CSARDPGQIFGWTNEKLFF